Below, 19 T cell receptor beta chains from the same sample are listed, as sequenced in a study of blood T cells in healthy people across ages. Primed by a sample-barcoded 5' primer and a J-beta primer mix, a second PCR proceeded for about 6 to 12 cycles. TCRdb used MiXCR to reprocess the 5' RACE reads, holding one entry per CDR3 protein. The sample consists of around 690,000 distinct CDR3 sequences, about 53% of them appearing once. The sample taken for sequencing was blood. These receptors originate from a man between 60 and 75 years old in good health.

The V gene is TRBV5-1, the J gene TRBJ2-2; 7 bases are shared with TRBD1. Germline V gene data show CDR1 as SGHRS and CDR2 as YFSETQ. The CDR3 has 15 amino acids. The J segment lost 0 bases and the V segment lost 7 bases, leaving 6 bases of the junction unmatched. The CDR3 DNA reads TGCGCCAGCGGCGACAGGGCCGCGAACACCGGGGAGCTGTTTTTT. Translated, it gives CASGDRAANTGELFF.

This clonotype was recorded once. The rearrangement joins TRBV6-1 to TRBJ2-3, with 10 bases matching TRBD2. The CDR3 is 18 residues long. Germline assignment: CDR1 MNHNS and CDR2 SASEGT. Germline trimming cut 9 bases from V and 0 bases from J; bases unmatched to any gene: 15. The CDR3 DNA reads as TGTGCCAGTCGAGGAGCGGGGGGGCGTCTCGCTAGCACAGATACGCAGTATTTT. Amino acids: CASRGAGGRLASTDTQYF.

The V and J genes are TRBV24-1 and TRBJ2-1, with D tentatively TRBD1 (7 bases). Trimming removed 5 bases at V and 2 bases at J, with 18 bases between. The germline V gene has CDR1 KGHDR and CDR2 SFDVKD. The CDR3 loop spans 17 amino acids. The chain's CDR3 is CATSGFSGGTAYNEQFF. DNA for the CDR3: TGTGCCACCAGTGGGTTTAGTGGGGGGACAGCCTACAATGAGCAGTTCTTC.

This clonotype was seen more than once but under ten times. The CDR3 nucleotides read TGTGCCAGCAGTCCCGGGCGGGGGCGGAATGAGCAGTTCTTC. Protein product: CASSPGRGRNEQFF. The chain combines TRBV11-2 with TRBJ2-1, with a tentative D call TRBD2 (7 bases). Between the trimmed V and J ends, which lost 6 bases and 7 bases, there was a span of 16 bases. This CDR3 has 14 amino acids. Germline V gives CDR1 SGHAT, CDR2 FQNNGV.

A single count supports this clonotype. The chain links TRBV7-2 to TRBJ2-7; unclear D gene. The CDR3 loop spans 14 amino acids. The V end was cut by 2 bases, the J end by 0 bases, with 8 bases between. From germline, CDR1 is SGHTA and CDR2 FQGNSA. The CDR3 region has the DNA TGTGCCAGCAGCTTAAAGGCCAGCTCCTACGAGCAGTACTTC. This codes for CASSLKASSYEQYF.

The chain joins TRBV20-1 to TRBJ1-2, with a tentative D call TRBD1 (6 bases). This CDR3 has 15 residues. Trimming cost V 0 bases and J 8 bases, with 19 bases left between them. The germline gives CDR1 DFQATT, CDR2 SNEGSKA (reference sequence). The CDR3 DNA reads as TGCAGTGCTAGAGATCCCCTCGCAGGGGATTGGGGCTACACCTTC. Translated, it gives CSARDPLAGDWGYTF.

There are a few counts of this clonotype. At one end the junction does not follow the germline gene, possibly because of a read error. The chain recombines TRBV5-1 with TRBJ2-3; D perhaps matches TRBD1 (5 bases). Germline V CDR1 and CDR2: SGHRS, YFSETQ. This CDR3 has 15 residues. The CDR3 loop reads CASSLEAGSTDTQYF. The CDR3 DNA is TGTGCCAGCAGTTTAGAAGCAGGGTCCACAGATACGCAGTATTTT.

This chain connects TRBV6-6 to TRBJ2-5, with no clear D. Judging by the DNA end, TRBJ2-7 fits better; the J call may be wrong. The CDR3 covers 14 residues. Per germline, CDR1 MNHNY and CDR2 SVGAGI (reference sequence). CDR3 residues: CASTGPPRAYEQYF. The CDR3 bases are TGTGCCAGCACTGGACCCCCTCGGGCTTACGAGCAGTACTTC.

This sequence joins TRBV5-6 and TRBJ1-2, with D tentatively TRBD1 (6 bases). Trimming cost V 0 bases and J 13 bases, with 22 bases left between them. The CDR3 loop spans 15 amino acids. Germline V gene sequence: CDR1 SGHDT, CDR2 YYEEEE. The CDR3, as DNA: TGTGCCAGCAGCTTGGGGTTCTTATTGGGATGGGGGCTCACCTTC. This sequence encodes CASSLGFLLGWGLTF.

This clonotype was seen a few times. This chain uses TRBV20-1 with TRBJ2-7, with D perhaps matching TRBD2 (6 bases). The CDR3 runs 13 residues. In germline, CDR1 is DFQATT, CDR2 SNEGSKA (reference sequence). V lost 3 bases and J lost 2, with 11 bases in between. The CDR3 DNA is TGCAGTGCTAGGTGGGGGGAGACCTACGAGCAGTACTTC. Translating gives CSARWGETYEQYF.

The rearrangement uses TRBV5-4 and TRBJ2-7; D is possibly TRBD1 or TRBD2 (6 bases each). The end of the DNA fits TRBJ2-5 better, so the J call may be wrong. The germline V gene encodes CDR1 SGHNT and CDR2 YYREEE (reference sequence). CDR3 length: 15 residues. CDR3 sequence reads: CASQAAGGPQETQYF. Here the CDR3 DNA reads TGTGCCAGCCAAGCCGCCGGGGGCCCCCAAGAGACCCAGTACTTC.

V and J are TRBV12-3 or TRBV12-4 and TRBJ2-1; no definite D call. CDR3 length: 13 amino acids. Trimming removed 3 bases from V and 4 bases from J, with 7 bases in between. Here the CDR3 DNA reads TGTGCCAGCAGTTTCGTAGAATACAATGAGCAGTTCTTC. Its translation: CASSFVEYNEQFF.

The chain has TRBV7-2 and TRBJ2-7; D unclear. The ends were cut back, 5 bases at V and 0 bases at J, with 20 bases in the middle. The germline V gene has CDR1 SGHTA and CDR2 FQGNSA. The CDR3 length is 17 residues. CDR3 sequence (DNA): TGTACCAGCAGCCTAGAAGGGCGCAGTCCCCGCTCCTACGAGCAGTACTTC. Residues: CTSSLEGRSPRSYEQYF.

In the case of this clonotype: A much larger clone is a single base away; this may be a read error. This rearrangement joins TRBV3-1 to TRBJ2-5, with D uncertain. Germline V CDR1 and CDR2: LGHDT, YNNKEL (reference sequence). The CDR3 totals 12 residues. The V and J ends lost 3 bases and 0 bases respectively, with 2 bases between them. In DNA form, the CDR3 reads TGTGCCAGCAGCCATTACCAAGAGACCCAGTACTTC. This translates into CASSHYQETQYF.

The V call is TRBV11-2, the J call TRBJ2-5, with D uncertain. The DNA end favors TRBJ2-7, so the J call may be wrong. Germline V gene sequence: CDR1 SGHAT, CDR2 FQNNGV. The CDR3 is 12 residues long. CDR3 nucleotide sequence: TGTGCCAGCAGCTTGCTGGGCAACGAGCAGTACTTC. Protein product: CASSLLGNEQYF.

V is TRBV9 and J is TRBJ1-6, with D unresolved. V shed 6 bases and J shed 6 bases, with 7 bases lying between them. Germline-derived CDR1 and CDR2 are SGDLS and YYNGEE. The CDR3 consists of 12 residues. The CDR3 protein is CASNSRNSPLHF. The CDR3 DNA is TGTGCCAGCAACAGTCGTAATTCACCCCTCCACTTT.

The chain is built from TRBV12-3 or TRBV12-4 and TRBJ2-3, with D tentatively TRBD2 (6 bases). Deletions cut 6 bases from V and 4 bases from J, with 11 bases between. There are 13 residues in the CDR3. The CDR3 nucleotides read TGTGCCAGCAGACCGGGACTTCCAGATACGCAGTATTTT. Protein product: CASRPGLPDTQYF.

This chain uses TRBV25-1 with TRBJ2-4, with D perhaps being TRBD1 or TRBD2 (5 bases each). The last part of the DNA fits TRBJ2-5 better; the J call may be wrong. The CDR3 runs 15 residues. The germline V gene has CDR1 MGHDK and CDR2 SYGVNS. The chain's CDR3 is CASSEFRGASETQYF. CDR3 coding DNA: TGTGCCAGCAGTGAATTCAGAGGGGCGTCAGAGACCCAGTACTTC.

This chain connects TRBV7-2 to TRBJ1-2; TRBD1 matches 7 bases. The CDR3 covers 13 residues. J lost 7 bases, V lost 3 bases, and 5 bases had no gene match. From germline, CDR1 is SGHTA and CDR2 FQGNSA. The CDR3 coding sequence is TGTGCCAGCAGCTTTTACAGGGGCACTGGCTACACCTTC. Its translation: CASSFYRGTGYTF. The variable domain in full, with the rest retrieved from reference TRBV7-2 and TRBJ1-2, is GAGVSQSPSNKVTEKGKDVELRCDPISGHTALYWYRQSLGQGLEFLIYFQGNSAPDKSGLPSDRFSAERTGGSVSTLTIQRTQQEDSAVYLCASSFYRGTGYTFGSGTRLTVV.